This T cell receptor (beta chain) appears in the sequencing data of a study of cytomegalovirus exposure and HLA in healthy donors. V was pared by 2 bases and J by 4 bases, with 8 bases between. Per the germline V gene, CDR1 is MDHEN and CDR2 is SYDVKM. This CDR3 has 13 residues. This PCR relied on a set of 60 Vbeta primers and 13 Jbeta primers. Using immunoSEQ multiplex PCR, the repertoire was profiled, and TCRdb retains in-frame clones only, with some absent. The sample lists more than 100,000 clones; 75% to 80% were seen once. The count of this clone is one. The V gene is TRBV28, the J gene TRBJ1-2; D gene uncertain. Material: PBMCs. This receptor was obtained from a woman aged 60-70 years in good health and CMV-seronegative. In DNA, the CDR3 is TGTGCCAGCAGTTTAGGAGGTATCTATGGCTACACCTTC. This sequence encodes CASSLGGIYGYTF.